The next 5 T cell receptor beta chains were all read from a single sample in a study of OX40 agonist ivuxolimab in advanced cancers. The library was obtained by the immunoSEQ multiplex PCR assay. TCRdb limited this immuneACCESS table to in-frame rearrangements with V and J called. A share of clones is missing; checked studies link under half to unresolved V genes, and the rest is unexplained. The sample contains approximately 24,000 clones, 85% of them found a single time. Approximately 17% of the sample goes to the ten largest clones. The sequences come from CD4+ or CD8+ T cells sorted from blood, collected in a trial of the OX40 agonist ivuxolimab. These receptors all stem from an adult with an advanced solid tumor such as melanoma, head and neck, liver or kidney cancer.

In the case of this clone: This sample also contains other DNA sequences that code for the same CDR3. The V and J genes are TRBV18 and TRBJ2-5; D is unclear. There are 12 residues in the CDR3. V was shortened by 0 bases and J by 6 bases, with 5 bases between the two germline ends. The germline V gene encodes CDR1 KGHSH and CDR2 LQKENI. The CDR3 here is CASSPPRQTQYF. The CDR3 DNA reads as TGTGCCAGCTCACCACCGAGGCAGACCCAGTACTTC.

The chain carries TRBV5-4 and TRBJ1-4; 9 positions match TRBD1. The CDR3 is 15 amino acids. The germline gives CDR1 SGHNT, CDR2 YYREEE (reference sequence). Germline trimming cut 4 bases from V and 6 bases from J; bases unmatched to any gene: 7. CDR3 nucleotides: TGTGCCAGCAGCCCGGGACAGGGTCGAGATGAAAAACTGTTTTTT. This encodes CASSPGQGRDEKLFF.

The V and J genes are TRBV19 and TRBJ1-5; 7 bases fit TRBD1. The CDR3 is 14 residues long. CDR1 is LNHDA and CDR2 is SQIVND in the germline V gene (reference sequence). Trimming cost V 8 bases and J 3 bases; bases outside gene matches: 7. CDR3 loop: CASQTGLVNQPQHF. The DNA of the CDR3 is TGTGCCAGTCAGACAGGGCTCGTCAATCAGCCCCAGCATTTT.

This sequence joins TRBV19 and TRBJ2-3; D could derive from TRBD1 or TRBD2 (5 bases each). The ends were cut back, 5 bases at V and 6 bases at J, with 24 bases in the middle. CDR3 length equals 17 residues. CDR1 and CDR2 from the germline V gene are LNHDA and SQIVND (reference sequence). CDR3 nucleotides: TGTGCCAGTAGTGACCTTTTGAGGGGAACCTCCGGGGATACGCAGTATTTT. This encodes CASSDLLRGTSGDTQYF. The whole variable domain, remainder taken from reference TRBV19 and TRBJ2-3, is DGGITQSPKYLFRKEGQNVTLSCEQNLNHDAMYWYRQDPGQGLRLIYYSQIVNDFQKGDIAEGYSVSREKKESFPLTVTSAQKNPTAFYLCASSDLLRGTSGDTQYFGPGTRLTVL.

The chain combines TRBV2 with TRBJ2-1; D is perhaps TRBD1 (6 bases). The CDR3 spans 15 residues. CDR1 is SNHLY and CDR2 is FYNNEI in the germline V gene. The V and J ends lost 6 bases and 4 bases respectively, with 16 bases between them. CDR3 sequence reads: CASREWGTGYNEQFF. For the CDR3, the DNA is TGTGCCAGCAGGGAGTGGGGAACAGGGTACAATGAGCAGTTCTTC.